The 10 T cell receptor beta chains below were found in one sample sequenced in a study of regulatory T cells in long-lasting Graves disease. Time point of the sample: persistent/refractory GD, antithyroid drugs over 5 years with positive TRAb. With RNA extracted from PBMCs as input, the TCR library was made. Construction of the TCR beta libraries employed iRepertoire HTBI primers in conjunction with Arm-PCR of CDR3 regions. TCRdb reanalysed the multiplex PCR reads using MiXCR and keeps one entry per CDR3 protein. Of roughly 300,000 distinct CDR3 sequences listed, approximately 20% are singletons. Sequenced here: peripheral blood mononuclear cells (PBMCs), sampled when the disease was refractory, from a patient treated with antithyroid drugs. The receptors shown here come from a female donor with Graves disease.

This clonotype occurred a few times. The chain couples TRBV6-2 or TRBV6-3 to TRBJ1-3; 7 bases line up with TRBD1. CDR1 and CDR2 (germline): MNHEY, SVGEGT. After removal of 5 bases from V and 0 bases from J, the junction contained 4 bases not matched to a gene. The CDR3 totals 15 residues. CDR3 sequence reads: CASSPGQTSGNTIYF. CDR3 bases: TGTGCCAGCAGTCCGGGACAGACCTCTGGAAACACCATATATTTT.

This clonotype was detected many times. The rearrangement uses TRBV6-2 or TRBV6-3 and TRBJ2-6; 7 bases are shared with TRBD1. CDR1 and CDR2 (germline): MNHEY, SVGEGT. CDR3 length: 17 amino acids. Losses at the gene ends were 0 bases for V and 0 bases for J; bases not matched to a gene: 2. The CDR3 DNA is TGTGCCAGCAGTTACTCTGGGACAGACTCTGGGGCCAACGTCCTGACTTTC. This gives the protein CASSYSGTDSGANVLTF.

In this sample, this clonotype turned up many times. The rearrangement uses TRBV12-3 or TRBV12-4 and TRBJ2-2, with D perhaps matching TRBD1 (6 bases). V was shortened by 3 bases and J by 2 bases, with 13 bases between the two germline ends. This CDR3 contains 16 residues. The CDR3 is CASSLTGGFNTGELFF. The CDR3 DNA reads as TGTGCCAGCAGTTTGACTGGGGGCTTTAACACCGGGGAGCTGTTTTTT.

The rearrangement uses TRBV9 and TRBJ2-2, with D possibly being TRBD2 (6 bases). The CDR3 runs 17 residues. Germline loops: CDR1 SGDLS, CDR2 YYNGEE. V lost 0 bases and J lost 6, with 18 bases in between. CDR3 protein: CASSVGWSGRESGELFF. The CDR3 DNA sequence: TGTGCCAGCAGCGTAGGCTGGAGCGGGCGCGAGTCCGGGGAGCTGTTTTTT.

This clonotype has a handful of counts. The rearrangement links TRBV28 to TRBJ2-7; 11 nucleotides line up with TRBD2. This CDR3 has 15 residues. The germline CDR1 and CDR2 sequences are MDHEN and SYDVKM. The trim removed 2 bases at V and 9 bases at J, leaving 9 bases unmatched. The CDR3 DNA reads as TGTGCCAGCAGTTTAGGTACTAGCGGGAGTGTTGGGCAGTACTTC. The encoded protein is CASSLGTSGSVGQYF.

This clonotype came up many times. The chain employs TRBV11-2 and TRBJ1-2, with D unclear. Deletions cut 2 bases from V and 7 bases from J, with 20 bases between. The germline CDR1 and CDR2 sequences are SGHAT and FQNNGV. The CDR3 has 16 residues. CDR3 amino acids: CASSLRINSERSGYTF. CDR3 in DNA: TGTGCCAGCAGCTTAAGGATTAATTCTGAACGGAGTGGCTACACCTTC.

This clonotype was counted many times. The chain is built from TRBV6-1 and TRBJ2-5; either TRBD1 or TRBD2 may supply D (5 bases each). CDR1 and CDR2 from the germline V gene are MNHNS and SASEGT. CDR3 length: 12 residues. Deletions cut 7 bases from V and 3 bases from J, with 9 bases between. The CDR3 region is CASTGGKETQYF. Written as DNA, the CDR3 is TGTGCCAGCACTGGGGGTAAAGAGACCCAGTACTTC.

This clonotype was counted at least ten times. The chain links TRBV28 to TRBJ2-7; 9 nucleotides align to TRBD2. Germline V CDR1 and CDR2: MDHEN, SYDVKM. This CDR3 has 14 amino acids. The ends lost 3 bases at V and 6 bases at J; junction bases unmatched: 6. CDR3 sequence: CASSFRGRAGEQYF. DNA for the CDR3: TGTGCCAGCAGTTTTCGCGGGAGGGCCGGCGAGCAGTACTTC.

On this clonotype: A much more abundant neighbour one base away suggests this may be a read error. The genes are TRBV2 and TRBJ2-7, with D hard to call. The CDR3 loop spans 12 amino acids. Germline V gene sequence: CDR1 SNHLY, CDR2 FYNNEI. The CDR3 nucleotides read TGTGCCAGCAGGGAGTCCTCCTGCGAGCAGTACTTC. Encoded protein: CASRESSCEQYF.

The CDR3 DNA reads as TGTGCCAGCAGTAAACCGCGGAGGGCACCCGGCTACGAGCAGTACTTC. Amino acids: CASSKPRRAPGYEQYF. The V and J genes are TRBV28 and TRBJ2-7, with D possibly being TRBD2 (6 bases). Germline V gene data show CDR1 as MDHEN and CDR2 as SYDVKM. Trimming removed 5 bases from V and 3 bases from J, with 20 bases in between. The CDR3 runs to 16 residues.